This T cell receptor (beta chain) was found in a study of blood T cell repertoires in COVID-19. Germline V gene data show CDR1 as SGHDT and CDR2 as YYEEEE. V lost 3 bases and J 7 bases, leaving 14 bases between the germline ends. The CDR3 spans 15 residues. Profiled with immunoSEQ multiplex PCR; TCRdb holds only in-frame clones, not every one. The sample lists fewer than 250,000 clones, 80% to 90% occurring once. What was sequenced was peripheral blood. J is TRBJ1-6 and V is TRBV5-6; the D is unclear. The TCR was taken from a man aged 25-40 years with COVID-19, enrolled during active disease. The CDR3 region has the DNA TGTGCCAGCAGCTCCGGGATCGCGGGAAATTCACCCCTCCACTTT. Residues: CASSSGIAGNSPLHF.